The clone carrying this T cell receptor (beta chain) has only a few counts. The data belong to a study of spatial heterogeneity in lung cancer. Study summary: The donors, 60 to 80 patients with untreated early-stage non-small cell lung cancer, provided the samples.

The CDR3 is 13 amino acids. The germline V gene encodes CDR1 LNHDA and CDR2 SQIVND (reference sequence). V gave up 6 bases and J gave up 9 bases, with 15 bases separating them. One entry per CDR3 protein results from TCRdb running MiXCR on the 5' RACE reads. Here the sample spans about 43,000 distinct CDR3 sequences, under 25% being singletons. Stated time point: blood at routine non-recurrence follow-up after resection. TCRs were sequenced from unsorted whole RNA of tumor, nontumor lung or PBMC. The source material was PBMCs, sampled at follow-up. This clonotype originated in a female donor with early-stage non-small cell lung cancer. The chain uses TRBV19 and TRBJ2-1; D may match TRBD1 or TRBD2 (5 bases each). CDR3 protein: CASSPRGLAEQFF. The CDR3 DNA follows: TGTGCCAGTAGCCCCCGGGGCTTGGCTGAGCAGTTCTTC.